The TCR beta chain described here comes from a study of blood T cells in healthy people across ages. Notes on the study in general: It was held that diversity estimates obtained from one million T cells represented underestimates.

The CDR3 extends over 14 amino acids. V lost 4 bases and J lost 7, with 12 bases in between. The germline V gene has CDR1 SGHRS and CDR2 YFSETQ. For every donor, a draw yielded 8.5 to 10 milliliters of peripheral blood. With regard to this clonotype: Its antigen is unidentified.

A J-beta primer mix and a sample-barcoded 5' primer were used in a second PCR of about 7 to 12 cycles. TCRdb reprocessed the 5' RACE reads with MiXCR, giving one entry per CDR3 protein. The table records around 2 million distinct CDR3 sequences, roughly two fifths of them present only once. The chain combines TRBV5-1 with TRBJ1-6, with a possible D match to TRBD1 (5 bases). Sequencing was performed on blood. This sequence was found in a human donor in good health. The CDR3 reads CASSAPGLNSPLHF. CDR3 in DNA: TGCGCCAGCAGCGCCCCAGGGCTGAATTCACCCCTCCACTTT. Combining the CDR3 with reference TRBV5-1 and TRBJ1-6 gives the whole variable domain KAGVTQTPRYLIKTRGQQVTLSCSPISGHRSVSWYQQTPGQGLQFLFEYFSETQRNKGNFPGRFSGRQFSNSRSEMNVSTLELGDSALYLCASSAPGLNSPLHFGNGTRLTVT.